Following are 9 T cell receptor beta chains from one sample sequenced in a study of read filtering for tumor transcriptome and immune sequencing. Molecular barcoded adaptors covering alpha/delta and beta/gamma chains were used on roughly 370 ng RNA. One entry per CDR3 protein, called by TCRdb with MiXCR from the reads. The table records about 40,000 distinct CDR3 sequences, roughly an eighth of them present only once. Material for sequencing was a population of CD138-negative cells sorted from bone marrow. All receptors derive from a donor aged 40 or older with multiple myeloma.

This clonotype was found many times. The V and J genes are TRBV6-2 or TRBV6-3 and TRBJ2-7; D may be TRBD1 (5 bases). Trimming removed 7 bases from V and 3 bases from J, with 10 bases in between. Germline CDR1 and CDR2: MNHEY and SVGEGT. The length of the CDR3 is 12 residues. The DNA of the CDR3 is TGTGCCAGCACTGACAGCGTCTACGAGCAGTACTTC. It yields the protein CASTDSVYEQYF.

This clonotype occurred many times. The V and J genes are TRBV2 and TRBJ2-3; 9 bases agree with TRBD2. J gave up 4 bases and V 5 bases, and 7 bases lay outside the gene matches. The CDR3 consists of 15 residues. Germline values: CDR1 SNHLY, CDR2 FYNNEI. The CDR3 loop reads CASSPTSGGADTQYF. CDR3 in DNA: TGTGCCAGCAGTCCGACTAGCGGTGGGGCAGATACGCAGTATTTT.

This clonotype was detected many times. The DNA of the CDR3 is TGCAGTGCCGGGGTTGGCACAGATACGCAGTATTTT. The encoded protein is CSAGVGTDTQYF. This rearrangement joins TRBV20-1 to TRBJ2-3, with a possible D match to TRBD2 (5 bases). Germline V gene sequence: CDR1 DFQATT, CDR2 SNEGSKA (reference sequence). The CDR3 is made up of 12 amino acids. The germline V and J ends were trimmed by 6 bases and 1 base, with 8 bases remaining between them.

Of note for this clonotype: A much larger clone lies one base from this, so it may be a read error. V gene TRBV6-2 or TRBV6-3 combines with J gene TRBJ1-1; D is unresolved. The CDR3 runs 14 residues. The germline CDR1 and CDR2 sequences are MNHEY and SVGEGT. The CDR3: CASSPSRGNTEALF. The DNA for the CDR3 is TGTGCCAGCAGTCCCTCGAGAGGGAACACTGAAGCTCTCTTT.

This clonotype was seen repeatedly, ten times or more. The chain combines TRBV10-3 with TRBJ2-7; 7 bases align to TRBD1. V was pared by 6 bases and J by 2 bases, with 4 bases of the junction left unmatched. Germline loops: CDR1 ENHRY, CDR2 SYGVKD. The CDR3 is made up of 13 amino acids. CDR3 DNA sequence: TGTGCCATCAGCCCCGGGACAGCCTACGAGCAGTACTTC. Translated: CAISPGTAYEQYF.

The table lists this clonotype with a count of one. The junction departs from the called germline gene at one end, perhaps through a read error. The chain links TRBV20-1 to TRBJ1-1; a weak D match, TRBD1 (6 bases). CDR3 length equals 15 residues. The V gene's germline CDR1 is DFQATT and CDR2 SNEGSKA (reference sequence). CDR3 protein: CTARGAGEMNTEAFF. Written as DNA, the CDR3 is TGCACTGCTAGAGGGGCAGGGGAAATGAACACTGAAGCTTTCTTT.

This clonotype occurred many times. The V call is TRBV7-2, the J call TRBJ1-4, with D maybe TRBD1 (6 bases). This CDR3 contains 15 residues. Germline CDR1 SGHTA, CDR2 FQGNSA. The V and J ends lost 5 bases and 5 bases respectively, with 15 bases between them. The CDR3 sequence is CASSPVGAQNEKLFF. CDR3 DNA: TGTGCCAGCAGCCCTGTGGGGGCCCAAAATGAAAAACTGTTTTTT.

In the case of this clonotype: With a much larger clone just one base away, this may be a read error. The J gene is TRBJ2-6, the V gene TRBV2; TRBD1 aligns across 8 bases. Germline loops: CDR1 SNHLY, CDR2 FYNNEI. This CDR3 has 15 amino acids. CDR3 region: CASGTGQAGANGLTF. The CDR3 region has the DNA TGTGCCAGCGGGACAGGACAAGCTGGGGCCAACGGCCTGACTTTC.

This clonotype occurred many times. The chain employs TRBV12-3 or TRBV12-4 and TRBJ2-1; D gene ambiguous. CDR3 length equals 15 residues. Trimming stripped 5 bases from V and 0 bases from J, with 11 bases between. The CDR3 loop reads CASSRTTSSYNEQFF. DNA for the CDR3: TGTGCCAGCAGTCGCACGACGAGCTCCTACAATGAGCAGTTCTTC.